Listed below are T cell receptor beta chains from one sample, sequenced in a study of CD8+ T cells in alopecia areata. Clones were sequenced by immunoSEQ multiplex PCR, and TCRdb holds only the in-frame ones, with some missing. This table has approximately 120,000 clones, 61% appearing once. Sequences were derived from CD4+ T cells sorted from blood, sampled at week 4, from a patient treated with tofacitinib. Receptors were obtained from a human donor with alopecia areata. Each CDR3 is given with its conserved first and last residue. Each record gives: clone size, J gene, D gene, V gene, CDR3 protein, CDR3 DNA. D genes are given only for firm matches. Not all rows give a size; the values are once, few, many and, for expanded clones, a class.

.,TRBJ2-6,.,TRBV30,CAWSVQGASGANVLTF,TGTGCCTGGAGTGTACAGGGAGCGTCTGGGGCCAACGTCCTGACTTTC
many,TRBJ1-4,.,TRBV5-1,CASSFLGEVTNEKLFF,TGCGCCAGCAGCTTCCTGGGAGAGGTGACTAATGAAAAACTGTTTTTT
.,TRBJ2-7,.,TRBV4-3,CASSPGHLNEQYF,TGCGCCAGCAGCCCAGGGCATCTAAACGAGCAGTACTTC
.,TRBJ1-2,.,TRBV6-6,CASSFRGPANYGYTF,TGTGCCAGCAGTTTCCGGGGACCAGCTAACTATGGCTACACCTTC
.,TRBJ1-1,.,TRBV18,CASSQTGGSNTEAFF,TGTGCCAGCTCACAGACGGGTGGGTCGAACACTGAAGCTTTCTTT
.,TRBJ2-2,TRBD2,TRBV5-6,CASSLTVTSVDTGELFF,TGTGCCAGCAGCCTAACTGTGACTAGCGTGGACACCGGGGAGCTGTTTTTT
.,TRBJ2-7,TRBD2,TRBV5-4,CASSYAGGREQYF,TGTGCCAGCAGCTATGCGGGAGGGCGCGAGCAGTACTTC
.,TRBJ2-1,TRBD2,TRBV15,CATSSLAREDDEQFF,TGTGCCACCAGCAGCCTAGCACGGGAGGACGATGAGCAGTTCTTC
few,TRBJ2-1,TRBD2,TRBV10-3,CAISLRAGGIYEQFF,TGTGCCATCAGTCTGAGGGCGGGGGGGATCTATGAGCAGTTCTTC
.,TRBJ2-3,TRBD2,TRBV25-1,CASSDRTSGRTDTQYF,TGTGCCAGCAGTGACCGGACTAGCGGTCGCACAGATACGCAGTATTTT
.,TRBJ1-5,.,TRBV29-1,CSVGDSLYGNQPQHF,TGCAGCGTTGGGGACTCTCTGTATGGCAATCAGCCCCAGCATTTT
.,TRBJ2-5,.,TRBV29-1,CSGTLLLETQYF,TGCAGCGGAACGTTGCTACTGGAGACCCAGTACTTC
.,TRBJ1-1,TRBD1,TRBV2,CASRGQGGTEAFF,TGTGCCAGCAGGGGACAGGGCGGCACTGAAGCTTTCTTT
few,TRBJ1-2,.,TRBV29-1,CSAAMGYGYTF,TGCAGCGCTGCCATGGGCTATGGCTACACCTTC
few,TRBJ1-1,.,TRBV28,CASSSQIVGAFF,TGTGCCAGCAGTTCCCAAATCGTGGGCGCTTTCTTT
.,TRBJ2-6,.,TRBV4-1,CASSQGGPQSSGANVLTF,TGCGCCAGCAGCCAAGGGGGACCGCAGAGCTCTGGGGCCAACGTCCTGACTTTC
.,TRBJ2-7,.,TRBV28,CASTGGPYEQYF,TGTGCCAGCACCGGGGGGCCCTACGAGCAGTACTTC
.,TRBJ2-2,TRBD1,TRBV28,CASLPGTGPGELFF,TGTGCCAGCCTTCCCGGGACAGGTCCCGGGGAGCTGTTTTTT
.,TRBJ1-2,.,TRBV19,CASKTTRPETYGYTF,TGTGCCAGTAAAACAACCCGACCTGAGACCTATGGCTACACCTTC
.,TRBJ2-5,TRBD1,TRBV29-1,CSVLYDRARWTQYF,TGCAGCGTTCTTTATGACAGGGCACGGTGGACCCAGTACTTC
.,TRBJ1-1,.,TRBV5-1,CASAIARAAAEAFF,TGCGCCAGCGCGATTGCCAGGGCGGCAGCTGAAGCTTTCTTT
.,TRBJ2-1,.,TRBV19,CASSSRVAEQFF,TGTGCCAGTAGTAGCAGGGTCGCTGAGCAGTTCTTC
.,TRBJ2-3,TRBD2,TRBV7-3,CASSLSGGASTQYF,TGTGCCAGCAGCCTAAGCGGGGGGGCCAGTACGCAGTATTTT
few,TRBJ2-3,.,TRBV7-2,CASSEDWDTQYF,TGTGCCAGCAGCGAGGATTGGGATACGCAGTATTTT
.,TRBJ2-4,TRBD2,TRBV4-3,CASSQVLAGVKNIQYF,TGCGCCAGCAGCCAAGTACTAGCGGGGGTAAAAAACATTCAGTACTTC
.,TRBJ1-2,.,TRBV30,CAWDSRFLGGYTF,TGTGCCTGGGATAGCCGGTTTCTTGGTGGCTACACCTTC
few,TRBJ1-5,.,TRBV9,CASSGELYRERNQPQHF,TGTGCCAGCAGCGGGGAACTTTACAGGGAACGCAATCAGCCCCAGCATTTT
few,TRBJ2-3,.,TRBV29-1,CSAEANTDTQYF,TGCAGCGCCGAGGCCAACACAGATACGCAGTATTTT
.,TRBJ2-5,.,TRBV15,CATSRVAGDQYF,TGTGCCACCAGCAGAGTGGCAGGGGACCAGTACTTC
.,TRBJ1-2,TRBD1,TRBV5-1,CASSRDRIYASGYTF,TGCGCCAGCAGCCGGGACAGAATCTATGCTAGTGGCTACACCTTC
.,TRBJ2-7,TRBD2,TRBV7-2,CASSLGLAGAYEQYF,TGTGCCAGCAGCTTAGGACTAGCGGGGGCCTACGAGCAGTACTTC
.,TRBJ2-1,.,TRBV18,CASSPLPRGNEQFF,TGTGCCAGCTCACCTCTCCCAAGGGGGAATGAGCAGTTCTTC
.,TRBJ2-1,TRBD1,TRBV15,CATSRVSGGMYNEQFF,TGTGCCACCAGCAGAGTTTCAGGGGGCATGTACAATGAGCAGTTCTTC
.,TRBJ2-7,TRBD2,TRBV7-2,CASSLRGMDEQYF,TGTGCCAGCAGCTTGCGGGGGATGGACGAGCAGTACTTC
.,TRBJ2-1,.,TRBV11-1,CASSLTQGGRYYNEQFF,TGTGCCAGCAGCTTGACACAGGGCGGGCGGTACTACAATGAGCAGTTCTTC
.,TRBJ2-7,TRBD1,TRBV5-1,CASSIGQDDYEQYF,TGCGCCAGCAGCATAGGACAGGATGACTACGAGCAGTACTTC
.,TRBJ2-5,TRBD1,TRBV9,CASSASGTGAETQYF,TGTGCCAGCAGCGCGTCCGGGACAGGCGCGGAGACCCAGTACTTC
.,TRBJ1-2,.,TRBV4-1,CASSQVSANYGYTF,TGCGCCAGCAGCCAAGTGTCAGCAAACTATGGCTACACCTTC
few,TRBJ1-1,.,TRBV18,CASSTPTEAFF,TGTGCCAGCTCAACCCCCACTGAAGCTTTCTTT
.,TRBJ2-7,TRBD2,TRBV2,CASNRGRGSSYEQYF,TGTGCCAGCAATAGAGGGCGGGGGAGCTCCTACGAGCAGTACTTC
.,TRBJ2-5,.,TRBV18,CASSPTGTQYF,TGTGCCAGCTCACCCACCGGGACCCAGTACTTC
once,TRBJ2-7,TRBD2,TRBV30,CAWSGGLAGGSYYEQYF,TGTGCCTGGAGTGGGGGACTAGCGGGAGGATCTTACTACGAGCAGTACTTC
once,TRBJ2-7,.,TRBV6-5,CASRTPGGFNEQYF,TGTGCCAGCAGGACCCCAGGAGGGTTCAACGAGCAGTACTTC
.,TRBJ2-7,.,TRBV7-3,CASSLDTLNEQYF,TGTGCCAGCAGCTTGGACACTTTAAACGAGCAGTACTTC
.,TRBJ1-2,TRBD1,TRBV30,CAWMVYRGSGGYTF,TGTGCCTGGATGGTGTACAGGGGGTCGGGTGGCTACACCTTC
.,TRBJ2-5,.,TRBV7-9,CASSPKGIETQYF,TGTGCCAGCAGCCCAAAGGGGATTGAGACCCAGTACTTC
few,TRBJ2-3,.,TRBV5-1,CASSLGSTDTQYF,TGCGCCAGCAGCTTGGGCTCGACAGATACGCAGTATTTT
once,TRBJ2-5,TRBD2,TRBV5-1,CASSWEGLQETQYF,TGCGCCAGCAGCTGGGAGGGCCTCCAAGAGACCCAGTACTTC
.,TRBJ1-2,.,TRBV4-3,CASSQDTATGIYGYTF,TGCGCCAGCAGCCAAGATACAGCGACAGGAATCTATGGCTACACCTTC
.,TRBJ2-7,TRBD1,TRBV19,CASSRSDRAYEQYF,TGTGCCAGCTCCCGCTCGGACAGGGCCTACGAGCAGTACTTC
.,TRBJ2-6,.,TRBV13,CASSTLGSGANVLTF,TGTGCCAGCAGCACCCTGGGGTCTGGGGCCAACGTCCTGACTTTC